Shown below are 25 T cell receptor beta chains from a single sample sequenced in a study of early T cells in non-severe SARS-CoV-2 infection. TCRdb reanalysed the 5' RACE reads using MiXCR and keeps one entry per CDR3 protein. The sample carries around 99,000 distinct CDR3 sequences, around 10% recorded once. The sequenced sample was whole blood. These receptors were collected from an adult who was a healthcare worker with PCR-confirmed SARS-CoV-2 infection or an uninfected control (not recorded which).

A few counts support this clonotype. Written as DNA, the CDR3 is TGTGCCAGTAGTATAGATCGTACACAGAACACTGAAGCTTTCTTT. Translated: CASSIDRTQNTEAFF. This chain connects TRBV19 to TRBJ1-1; D not certain. Germline loops: CDR1 LNHDA, CDR2 SQIVND (reference sequence). The CDR3 is 15 amino acids. Trimming stripped 0 bases from V and 1 base from J, with 9 bases between.

In this sample, this clonotype turned up many times. The chain links TRBV19 to TRBJ2-2; perhaps TRBD2 as D (6 bases). The CDR3 has 14 residues. Trimming removed 6 bases from V and 4 bases from J, with 12 bases in between. Germline CDR1 and CDR2: LNHDA and SQIVND (reference sequence). The CDR3 coding sequence is TGTGCCAGTAGATCGGCGGGATCCACCGGGGAGCTGTTTTTT. Its protein is CASRSAGSTGELFF.

This clonotype appeared once. With a much larger clone just one base away, this may be a read error. The chain couples TRBV12-3 or TRBV12-4 to TRBJ2-3; 8 bases map to TRBD2. The CDR3 covers 14 residues. The chain's CDR3 is CASRIAGLTDAQYF. CDR3 coding DNA: TGTGCCAGCAGAATAGCGGGGTTAACAGATGCGCAGTATTTT.

The gene calls are TRBV7-2 and TRBJ1-3; the match to TRBD1 covers 8 bases. CDR1 is SGHTA, CDR2 FQGNSA, per germline. V was clipped by 5 bases and J by 0 bases; unmatched bases: 6. This CDR3 contains 16 residues. The DNA of the CDR3 is TGTGCCAGCAGCAGGACAGGGCAGAGCTCTGGAAACACCATATATTTT. Its protein is CASSRTGQSSGNTIYF.

The sample holds many counts of this clonotype. V gene TRBV5-1 combines with J gene TRBJ1-4, with D maybe TRBD1 (5 bases). Trimming removed 4 bases at V and 8 bases at J, with 15 bases between. The CDR3 has 14 residues. The germline V gene encodes CDR1 SGHRS and CDR2 YFSETQ. CDR3 nucleotide sequence: TGCGCCAGCAGCCTACAGGCTCGGGAAGAAAAACTGTTTTTT. It is translated as CASSLQAREEKLFF.

The V call is TRBV28, the J call TRBJ1-6; 9 nucleotides line up with TRBD1. CDR3 length: 14 amino acids. After removal of 7 bases from V and 10 bases from J, the junction contained 8 bases not matched to a gene. In germline, CDR1 is MDHEN, CDR2 SYDVKM. The CDR3 DNA is TGTGCCAGCACGTGGGACAGGGAAAGATCACCCCTCCACTTT. This encodes CASTWDRERSPLHF.

The chain joins TRBV10-3 to TRBJ2-7, with 7 bases fitting TRBD2. The CDR3 covers 13 residues. Trimming at V came to 10 bases and at J to 7 bases, leaving 13 bases not matched to a gene. Germline CDR1 reads ENHRY; CDR2 reads SYGVKD. The CDR3 DNA reads as TGTGCCACTTATTCGGGAGGATGGAGGGAGCAGTACTTC. It encodes CATYSGGWREQYF.

This clonotype appeared a few times. This chain joins TRBV12-3 or TRBV12-4 and TRBJ2-2; TRBD2 matches 7 bases. V lost 8 bases, J lost 5 bases, and 8 bases stayed unmatched. The CDR3 is 14 amino acids. The CDR3 sequence: CASRGGSRTGELFF. CDR3 bases: TGTGCCAGCCGAGGCGGGAGCAGAACCGGGGAGCTGTTTTTT.

This clonotype turned up a few times. V and J are TRBV20-1 and TRBJ1-6, with no clear D. The CDR3 length is 17 residues. V lost 0 bases to trimming and J lost 7 bases, with 19 bases between them. Germline V gene sequence: CDR1 DFQATT, CDR2 SNEGSKA (reference sequence). The CDR3 reads CSARDWENLSLNSPLHF. The CDR3 DNA follows: TGCAGTGCTAGAGATTGGGAGAACCTGAGCCTGAATTCACCCCTCCACTTT.

V is TRBV5-1 and J is TRBJ1-1, with 10 bases that match TRBD1. V lost 4 bases and J lost 4; bases outside the gene matches: 4. In germline, CDR1 is SGHRS, CDR2 YFSETQ. The CDR3 consists of 14 residues. Written as DNA, the CDR3 is TGCGCCAGCAGCGGAGGACAGGGGGGCACTGAAGCTTTCTTT. It translates to CASSGGQGGTEAFF.

This clonotype has a handful of counts. The chain joins TRBV9 to TRBJ2-1; D gene unclear. Germline V gene sequence: CDR1 SGDLS, CDR2 YYNGEE. The length of the CDR3 is 13 residues. V dropped 3 bases and J dropped 3 bases, with 7 bases sitting between them. In nucleotides, the CDR3 is TGTGCCAGCAGCGCCGCCGGCTACAATGAGCAGTTCTTC. Its protein is CASSAAGYNEQFF.

This clonotype has just a few counts. V usage is TRBV28 and J usage is TRBJ2-1, with 10 bases matching TRBD2. Germline-derived CDR1 and CDR2 are MDHEN and SYDVKM. The CDR3 loop spans 13 amino acids. With 5 bases clipped from V and 10 bases from J, the junction kept 5 bases outside the gene matches. The CDR3 spells CASSLGLADEQFF. CDR3 bases: TGTGCCAGCAGTCTAGGACTAGCGGACGAGCAGTTCTTC.

This clonotype was seen ten or more times. The chain uses TRBV11-3 and TRBJ2-1, with 8 bases identical to TRBD2. CDR1 is SGHNT and CDR2 is YENEEA in the germline V gene. V lost 1 base and J lost 8; bases outside the gene matches: 13. The CDR3 totals 17 residues. The chain's CDR3 is CASSLGTSSQPSDEQFF. The DNA of the CDR3 is TGTGCCAGCAGCTTAGGGACTAGCTCCCAACCCTCCGATGAGCAGTTCTTC.

The chain links TRBV12-5 to TRBJ2-2; unclear D gene. V lost 5 bases to trimming and J lost 5 bases, with 15 bases between them. Germline lookup yields CDR1 LGHNT and CDR2 FRNRAP. This CDR3 spans 15 amino acids. The CDR3 DNA follows: TGTGCTAGTGGTCTAGAGGTCGATTTTACCGGGGAGCTGTTTTTT. Encoded protein: CASGLEVDFTGELFF.

This clonotype was counted ten times or more. This sequence joins TRBV5-6 and TRBJ2-7; 8 bases are a match to TRBD2. Germline V gives CDR1 SGHDT, CDR2 YYEEEE. Trimming cost V 1 base and J 7 bases; bases outside gene matches: 10. CDR3 size: 15 residues. The CDR3 sequence is CASSLNLREVEEQYF. The CDR3 DNA is TGTGCCAGCAGCTTGAATTTGCGGGAGGTCGAAGAGCAGTACTTC.

In this sample, this clonotype turned up a few times. This sequence joins TRBV20-1 and TRBJ2-1, with 9 bases fitting TRBD2. Germline values: CDR1 DFQATT, CDR2 SNEGSKA (reference sequence). V trimming: 2 bases; J trimming: 0 bases; junction bases outside the gene matches: 14. This CDR3 comprises 19 residues. The CDR3 bases are TGCAGTGCTAGAACTTTTAGCGGGGGTTCCCGTAGCTCCTACAATGAGCAGTTCTTC. Its protein product is CSARTFSGGSRSSYNEQFF.

This clonotype was picked up a small number of times. The rearrangement joins TRBV29-1 to TRBJ2-5, with 8 positions matching TRBD2. J was trimmed by 5 bases and V by 3 bases; bases with no gene match: 11. The V gene's germline CDR1 is SQVTM and CDR2 ANQGSEA. The CDR3 sequence is 15 residues long. DNA for the CDR3: TGCAGCGTTGATGCCGGGACTAGGGGTCGGGAGACCCAGTACTTC. Its protein is CSVDAGTRGRETQYF.

This clonotype has a handful of counts. The rearrangement joins TRBV3-1 to TRBJ2-7, with D hard to call. Trimming stripped 1 base from V and 3 bases from J, with 16 bases between. This CDR3 is built from 16 residues. The germline V gene has CDR1 LGHDT and CDR2 YNNKEL (reference sequence). In nucleotides, the CDR3 is TGTGCCAGCAGCCAAGGAACAGCCAGCTCAATCTACGAGCAGTACTTC. Its protein product is CASSQGTASSIYEQYF.

This clonotype was detected a few times. J is TRBJ1-5 and V is TRBV5-1, with TRBD1 identical over 7 bases. This CDR3 comprises 15 residues. Germline V CDR1 and CDR2: SGHRS, YFSETQ. J gave up 7 bases and V 2 bases, and 9 bases lay outside the gene matches. The CDR3 is CASSLRGRVKQPQHF. In nucleotides, the CDR3 is TGCGCCAGCAGCTTAAGGGGGCGAGTTAAACAGCCCCAGCATTTT.

This clonotype was detected a few times. V is TRBV10-2 and J is TRBJ2-1, with 8 bases fitting TRBD2. Trimming cost V 7 bases and J 0 bases; bases outside gene matches: 11. Germline CDR1 and CDR2: WSHSY and SAAADI. This CDR3 is built from 17 residues. CDR3 in DNA: TGCGCCAGCATACCCCTCGAGACTAGCGACTCCTACAATGAGCAGTTCTTC. Encoded protein: CASIPLETSDSYNEQFF.

This clonotype was counted at least ten times. The J gene is TRBJ2-3, the V gene TRBV5-6; D not certain. CDR3 length: 13 amino acids. Trimming pared 4 bases from V and 3 bases from J, leaving 9 bases between. CDR1 and CDR2 (germline): SGHDT, YYEEEE. The CDR3 protein is CASSIKGTDTQYF. The DNA of the CDR3 is TGTGCCAGCAGCATTAAGGGTACAGATACGCAGTATTTT.

This clonotype was counted at least ten times. This rearrangement joins TRBV9 to TRBJ2-7, with D hard to call. The V gene's germline CDR1 is SGDLS and CDR2 YYNGEE. V lost 6 bases and J 7 bases, leaving 14 bases between the germline ends. This CDR3 has 12 residues. CDR3 nucleotides: TGTGCCAGCATCCAAGTACCGGGTGAGCAGTACTTC. This encodes CASIQVPGEQYF.

The table lists this clonotype with a few counts. The chain's CDR3 is CASSSRSGEQFF. CDR3 bases: TGTGCCAGCAGTTCCCGATCAGGGGAGCAGTTCTTC. This chain uses TRBV27 with TRBJ2-1; perhaps TRBD1 as D (5 bases). The CDR3 is 12 residues long. Germline-derived CDR1 and CDR2 are MNHEY and SMNVEV (reference sequence). The V end was cut by 4 bases, the J end by 10 bases, with 11 bases between.

This clonotype was detected many times. The chain recombines TRBV12-3 or TRBV12-4 with TRBJ2-3; D perhaps matches TRBD2 (6 bases). This CDR3 is built from 12 residues. Trimming removed 6 bases from V and 8 bases from J, with 12 bases in between. CDR3 DNA: TGTGCCAGCAGATCAAGCGGGCCTACGCAGTATTTT. It encodes CASRSSGPTQYF.

This chain joins TRBV7-3 and TRBJ2-7; tentatively, D is TRBD1 or TRBD2 (5 bases each). Trimming stripped 1 base from V and 2 bases from J, with 9 bases between. CDR3 length: 14 amino acids. Germline V gene data show CDR1 as SGHTA and CDR2 as FQGTGA. CDR3 sequence: CASSLNSGPYEQYF. DNA of the CDR3: TGTGCCAGCAGCTTAAATTCGGGACCCTACGAGCAGTACTTC. The full variable domain, with the rest looked up from reference TRBV7-3 and TRBJ2-7, is GAGVSQTPSNKVTEKGKYVELRCDPISGHTALYWYRQSLGQGPEFLIYFQGTGAADDSGLPNDRFFAVRPEGSVSTLKIQRTERGDSAVYLCASSLNSGPYEQYFGPGTRLTVT.